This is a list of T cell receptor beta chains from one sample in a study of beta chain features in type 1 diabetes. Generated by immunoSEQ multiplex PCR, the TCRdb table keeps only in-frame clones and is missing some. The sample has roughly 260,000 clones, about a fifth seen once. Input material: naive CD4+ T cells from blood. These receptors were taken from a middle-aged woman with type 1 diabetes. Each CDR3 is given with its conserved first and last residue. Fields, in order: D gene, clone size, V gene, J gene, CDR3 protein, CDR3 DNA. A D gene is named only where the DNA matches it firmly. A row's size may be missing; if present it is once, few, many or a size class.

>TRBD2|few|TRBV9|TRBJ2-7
CASSPRTSGGYEQYF
TGTGCCAGCAGCCCCCGGACTAGCGGGGGCTACGAGCAGTACTTC
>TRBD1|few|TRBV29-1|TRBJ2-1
CSVEFTGQFNEQFF
TGCAGCGTTGAATTCACGGGACAGTTCAATGAGCAGTTCTTC
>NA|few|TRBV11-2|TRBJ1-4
CASSLVQHNEKLFF
TGTGCCAGCAGCTTAGTACAGCATAATGAAAAACTGTTTTTT
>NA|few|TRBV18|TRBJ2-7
CASSQLGAREQYF
TGTGCCAGCTCCCAATTGGGGGCTAGGGAGCAGTACTTC
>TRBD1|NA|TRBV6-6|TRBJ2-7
CATLARGHLSEQYF
TGTGCCACCCTAGCCAGGGGGCACCTCTCTGAGCAGTACTTC
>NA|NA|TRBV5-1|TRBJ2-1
CASSFGGFYNEQFF
TGCGCCAGCAGCTTTGGGGGCTTTTACAATGAGCAGTTCTTC
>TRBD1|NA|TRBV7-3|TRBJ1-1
CASSTGTGNTEAFF
TGTGCCAGCAGCACAGGGACAGGGAACACTGAAGCTTTCTTT
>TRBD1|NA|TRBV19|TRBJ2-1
CASSGQGDSEQFF
TGTGCCAGTAGTGGGCAGGGGGATAGTGAGCAGTTCTTC
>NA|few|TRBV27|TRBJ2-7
CASSPTAGVYEQYF
TGTGCCAGCAGTCCAACTGCTGGAGTGTACGAGCAGTACTTC
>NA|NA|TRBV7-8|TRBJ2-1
CASSPRDGSSYNEQFF
TGTGCCAGCAGCCCTCGGGACGGGAGCTCCTACAATGAGCAGTTCTTC
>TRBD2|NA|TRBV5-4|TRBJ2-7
CASSLKEREGLRYEQYF
TGTGCCAGCAGCTTGAAGGAGCGGGAGGGCCTTAGATACGAGCAGTACTTC
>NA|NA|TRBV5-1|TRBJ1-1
CASSEMDSTFEAFF
TGCGCCAGCAGCGAAATGGACAGTACCTTTGAAGCTTTCTTT
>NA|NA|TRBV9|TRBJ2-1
CASSVGGGNYNEQFF
TGTGCCAGCAGCGTAGGAGGCGGTAACTACAATGAGCAGTTCTTC
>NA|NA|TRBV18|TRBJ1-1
CASRGSQNTEAFF
TGTGCCAGCCGCGGGAGTCAGAACACTGAAGCTTTCTTT
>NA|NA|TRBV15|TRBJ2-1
CATSLARRNEQFF
TGTGCCACCAGCCTAGCGAGGCGGAATGAGCAGTTCTTC
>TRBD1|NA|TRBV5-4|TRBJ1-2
CASSQGTGGTNYGYTF
TGTGCCAGCAGCCAAGGGACAGGGGGCACTAACTATGGCTACACCTTC
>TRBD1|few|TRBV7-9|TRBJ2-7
CASSFWDRDREQYF
TGTGCCAGCAGCTTCTGGGACAGGGATCGCGAGCAGTACTTC
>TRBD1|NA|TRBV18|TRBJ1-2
CASSPQGADGYTF
TGTGCCAGCTCACCACAGGGGGCGGATGGCTACACCTTC
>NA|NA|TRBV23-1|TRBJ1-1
CASSQPFGETRCTEAFF
TGCGCCAGCAGTCAGCCCTTTGGGGAGACCCGATGCACTGAAGCTTTCTTT
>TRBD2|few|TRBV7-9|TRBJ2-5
CASSIDGGAIWETQYF
TGTGCCAGCAGCATCGACGGGGGGGCAATATGGGAGACCCAGTACTTC
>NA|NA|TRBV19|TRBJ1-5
CASAMEDLYITQPQHF
TGTGCCAGTGCTATGGAGGACCTTTATATCACCCAGCCCCAGCATTTT
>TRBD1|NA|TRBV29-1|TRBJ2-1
CSVGTGYNEQFF
TGCAGCGTGGGGACAGGCTACAATGAGCAGTTCTTC
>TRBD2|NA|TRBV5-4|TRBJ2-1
CASSLTSGSSYNEQFF
TGTGCCAGCAGCTTGACTAGCGGGAGCTCCTACAATGAGCAGTTCTTC
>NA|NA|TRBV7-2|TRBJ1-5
CASSPQGQPQHF
TGTGCCAGCAGCCCCCAGGGGCAGCCCCAGCATTTT
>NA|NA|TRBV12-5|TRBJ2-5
CASGTVGGETQYF
TGTGCTAGTGGTACTGTCGGGGGAGAGACCCAGTACTTC
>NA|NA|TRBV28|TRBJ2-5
CASSAEGRETQYF
TGTGCCAGCAGTGCGGAAGGTAGAGAGACCCAGTACTTC
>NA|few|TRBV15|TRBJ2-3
CATSRATDTQYF
TGTGCCACCAGCAGAGCGACAGATACGCAGTATTTT
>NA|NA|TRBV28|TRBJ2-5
CASSFGGKETQYF
TGTGCCAGCAGTTTTGGAGGGAAAGAGACCCAGTACTTC
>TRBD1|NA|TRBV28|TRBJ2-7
CASSSGTGFSYEQYF
TGTGCCAGCAGTTCCGGGACAGGGTTCTCCTACGAGCAGTACTTC
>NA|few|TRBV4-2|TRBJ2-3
CASSQEWTITDTQYF
TGTGCCAGCAGCCAAGAGTGGACTATAACAGATACGCAGTATTTT
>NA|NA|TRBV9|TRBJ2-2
CASSVTVTGELFF
TGTGCCAGCAGCGTAACGGTGACCGGGGAGCTGTTTTTT
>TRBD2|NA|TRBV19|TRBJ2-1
CASSSPRGGRDEQFF
TGTGCCAGTAGTTCCCCCCGGGGAGGGCGGGATGAGCAGTTCTTC
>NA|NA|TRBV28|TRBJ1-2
CASSYPKTRSGYGYTF
TGTGCCAGCAGTTATCCTAAGACACGAAGCGGCTATGGCTACACCTTC
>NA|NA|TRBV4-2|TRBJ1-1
CASSQHPQGNTEAFF
TGTGCCAGCAGCCAACACCCACAGGGGAACACTGAAGCTTTCTTT
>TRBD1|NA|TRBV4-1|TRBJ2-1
CASSQVPPGQGRNEQFF
TGCGCCAGCAGCCAAGTGCCCCCGGGACAGGGCCGAAATGAGCAGTTCTTC
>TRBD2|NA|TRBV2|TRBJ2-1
CASSALAGVNEQFF
TGTGCCAGCAGTGCCCTAGCGGGAGTCAATGAGCAGTTCTTC
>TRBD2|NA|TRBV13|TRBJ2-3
CASSFSGDTQYF
TGTGCCAGCAGCTTTAGCGGGGATACGCAGTATTTT
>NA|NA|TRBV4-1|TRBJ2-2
CASSQEGALGANTGELFF
TGCGCCAGCAGCCAAGAAGGGGCACTTGGAGCGAACACCGGGGAGCTGTTTTTT
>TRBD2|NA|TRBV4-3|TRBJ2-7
CASSQGLAYNEQYF
TGCGCCAGCAGCCAAGGACTAGCGTACAACGAGCAGTACTTC
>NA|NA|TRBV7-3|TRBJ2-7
CASSRNFGYEQYF
TGTGCCAGCAGCCGTAATTTCGGCTACGAGCAGTACTTC
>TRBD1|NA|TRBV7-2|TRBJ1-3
CASSLGQVVSGNTIYF
TGTGCCAGCAGCTTGGGACAGGTCGTCTCTGGAAACACCATATATTTT
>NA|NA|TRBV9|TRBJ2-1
CASNSRTWDNEQFF
TGTGCCAGCAATAGCCGCACGTGGGACAATGAGCAGTTCTTC
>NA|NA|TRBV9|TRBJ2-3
CASSARDSPSSTDTQYF
TGTGCCAGCAGCGCGCGGGACTCCCCATCTAGCACAGATACGCAGTATTTT
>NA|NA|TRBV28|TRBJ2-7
CASNSPGLRPSHEQYF
TGTGCCAGCAATTCTCCGGGACTTCGACCGTCCCACGAGCAGTACTTC
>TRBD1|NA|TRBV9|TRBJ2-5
CASSLSDRAGAQYF
TGTGCCAGCAGCCTCTCGGACAGGGCCGGGGCCCAGTACTTC
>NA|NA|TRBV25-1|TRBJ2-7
CASSPFPAGAEQYF
TGTGCCAGCAGTCCTTTCCCGGCAGGGGCGGAGCAGTACTTC
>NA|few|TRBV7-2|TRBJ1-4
CASSFKRTNEKLFF
TGTGCCAGCAGTTTTAAACGGACTAATGAAAAACTGTTTTTT
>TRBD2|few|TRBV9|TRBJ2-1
CASTDPGLAGYNEQFF
TGTGCCAGCACCGACCCGGGACTAGCGGGGTACAATGAGCAGTTCTTC
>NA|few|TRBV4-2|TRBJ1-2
CASSQESLLDGYTF
TGTGCCAGCAGCCAAGAATCCCTCCTAGATGGCTACACCTTC
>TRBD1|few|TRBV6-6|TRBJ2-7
CASSYSPGTGGIEQYF
TGTGCCAGCAGTTACAGTCCGGGGACAGGGGGCATCGAGCAGTACTTC
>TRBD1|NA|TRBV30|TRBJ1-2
CAWRGQGISGYTF
TGTGCCTGGAGGGGACAGGGTATCTCTGGCTACACCTTC
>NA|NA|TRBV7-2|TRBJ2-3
CASSLARYTDTQYF
TGTGCCAGCAGCTTAGCTCGTTACACAGATACGCAGTATTTT